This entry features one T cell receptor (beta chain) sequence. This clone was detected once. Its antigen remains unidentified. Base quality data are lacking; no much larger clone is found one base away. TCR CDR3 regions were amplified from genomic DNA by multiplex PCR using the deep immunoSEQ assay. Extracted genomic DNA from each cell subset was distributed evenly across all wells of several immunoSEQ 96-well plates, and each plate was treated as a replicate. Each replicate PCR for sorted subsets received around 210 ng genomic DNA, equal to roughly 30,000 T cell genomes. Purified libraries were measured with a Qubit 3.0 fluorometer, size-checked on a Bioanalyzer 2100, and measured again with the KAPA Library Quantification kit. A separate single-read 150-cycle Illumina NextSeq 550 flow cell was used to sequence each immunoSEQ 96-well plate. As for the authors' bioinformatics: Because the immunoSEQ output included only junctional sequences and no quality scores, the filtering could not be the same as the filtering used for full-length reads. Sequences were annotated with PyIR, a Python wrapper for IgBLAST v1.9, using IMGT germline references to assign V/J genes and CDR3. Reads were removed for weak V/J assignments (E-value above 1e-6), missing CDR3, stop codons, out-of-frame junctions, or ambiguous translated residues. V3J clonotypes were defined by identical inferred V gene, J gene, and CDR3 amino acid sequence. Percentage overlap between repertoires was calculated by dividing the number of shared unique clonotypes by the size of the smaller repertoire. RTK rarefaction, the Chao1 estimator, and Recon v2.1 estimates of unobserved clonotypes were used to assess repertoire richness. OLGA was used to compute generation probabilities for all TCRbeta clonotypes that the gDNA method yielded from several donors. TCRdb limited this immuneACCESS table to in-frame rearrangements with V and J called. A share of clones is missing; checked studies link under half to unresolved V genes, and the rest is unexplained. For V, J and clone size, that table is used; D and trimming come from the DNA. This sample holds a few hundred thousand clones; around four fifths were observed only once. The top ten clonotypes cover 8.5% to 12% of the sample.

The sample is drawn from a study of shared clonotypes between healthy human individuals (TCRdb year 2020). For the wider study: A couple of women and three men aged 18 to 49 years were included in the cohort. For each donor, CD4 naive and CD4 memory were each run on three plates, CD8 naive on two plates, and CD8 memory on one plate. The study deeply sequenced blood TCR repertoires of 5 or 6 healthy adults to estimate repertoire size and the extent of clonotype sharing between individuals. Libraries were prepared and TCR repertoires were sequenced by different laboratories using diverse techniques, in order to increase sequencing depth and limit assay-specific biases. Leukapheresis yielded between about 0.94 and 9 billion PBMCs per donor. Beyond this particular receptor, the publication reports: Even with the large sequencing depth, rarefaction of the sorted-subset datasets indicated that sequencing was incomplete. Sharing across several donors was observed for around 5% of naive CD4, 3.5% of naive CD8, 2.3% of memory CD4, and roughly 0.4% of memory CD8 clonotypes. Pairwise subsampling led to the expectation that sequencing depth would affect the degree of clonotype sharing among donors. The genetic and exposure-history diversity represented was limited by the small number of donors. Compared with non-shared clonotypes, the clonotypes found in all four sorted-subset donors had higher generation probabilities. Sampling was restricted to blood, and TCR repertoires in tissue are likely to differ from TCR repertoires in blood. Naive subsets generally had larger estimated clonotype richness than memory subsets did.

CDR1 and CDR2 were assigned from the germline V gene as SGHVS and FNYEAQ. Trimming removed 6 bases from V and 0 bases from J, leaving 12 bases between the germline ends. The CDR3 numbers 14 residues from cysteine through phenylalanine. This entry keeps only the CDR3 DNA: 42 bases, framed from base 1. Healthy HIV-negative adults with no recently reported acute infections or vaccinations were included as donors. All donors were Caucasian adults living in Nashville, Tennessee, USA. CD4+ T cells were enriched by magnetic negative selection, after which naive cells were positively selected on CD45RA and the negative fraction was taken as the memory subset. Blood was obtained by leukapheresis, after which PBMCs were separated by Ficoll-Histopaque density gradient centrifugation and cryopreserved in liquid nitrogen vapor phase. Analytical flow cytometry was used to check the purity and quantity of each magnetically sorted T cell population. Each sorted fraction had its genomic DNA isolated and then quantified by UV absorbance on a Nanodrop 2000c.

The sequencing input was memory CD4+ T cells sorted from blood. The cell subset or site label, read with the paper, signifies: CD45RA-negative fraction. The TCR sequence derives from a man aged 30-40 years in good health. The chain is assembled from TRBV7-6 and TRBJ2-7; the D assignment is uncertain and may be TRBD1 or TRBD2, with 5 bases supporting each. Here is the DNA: TGTGCCAGCAGTTCATGGGGGAACTCCTACGAGCAGTACTTC. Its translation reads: CASSSWGNSYEQYF.